This T cell receptor (beta chain) was sequenced during a study of identical twins. This clonotype was seen many times. The cDNA had a unique molecular identifier and a template-switch universal primer site. TCRdb independently ran MiXCR on the 5' RACE reads; one entry per CDR3 protein. Counted here are 1.5 million to 2 million distinct CDR3 sequences, roughly 35% occurring once; the ten biggest clones make up about 0.27%. Trimming removed 5 bases from V and 8 bases from J, with 11 bases in between. Germline assignment: CDR1 SGHRS and CDR2 YFSETQ. The CDR3 covers 12 residues. The rearrangement links TRBV5-1 to TRBJ2-1; D remains ambiguous. Sequencing was carried out using cord blood. The TCR comes from a newborn girl in good health. The CDR3 sequence: CASRLSGDEQFF. CDR3 bases: TGCGCCAGCAGGCTCAGTGGGGATGAGCAGTTCTTC.